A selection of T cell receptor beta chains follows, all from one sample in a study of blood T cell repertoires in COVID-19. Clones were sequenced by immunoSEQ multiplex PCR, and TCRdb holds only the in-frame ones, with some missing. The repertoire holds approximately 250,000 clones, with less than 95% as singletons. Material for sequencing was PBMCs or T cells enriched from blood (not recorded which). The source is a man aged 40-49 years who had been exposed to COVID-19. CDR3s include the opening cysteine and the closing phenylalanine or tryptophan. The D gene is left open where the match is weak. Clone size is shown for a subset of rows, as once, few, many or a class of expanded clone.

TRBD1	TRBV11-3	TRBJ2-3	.	CAGQGDTDTQYF	TGTGCAGGGCAGGGGGACACAGATACGCAGTATTTT
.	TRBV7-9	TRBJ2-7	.	CASSPQEVDEQYF	TGTGCCAGCAGCCCCCAGGAAGTAGACGAGCAGTACTTC
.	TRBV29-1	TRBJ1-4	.	CSVEVPGEKLFF	TGCAGCGTTGAGGTCCCAGGTGAAAAACTGTTTTTT
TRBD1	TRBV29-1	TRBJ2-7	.	CSVDGQGVYEQYF	TGCAGCGTTGACGGACAGGGGGTCTACGAGCAGTACTTC
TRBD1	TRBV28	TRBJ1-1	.	CASSETGEDEAFF	TGTGCCAGCAGTGAGACAGGGGAGGATGAAGCTTTCTTT
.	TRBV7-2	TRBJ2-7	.	CASSRTVTTYEQYF	TGTGCCAGCAGCCGCACAGTGACAACCTACGAGCAGTACTTC
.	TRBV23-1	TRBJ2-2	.	CASSQPGTPTGELFF	TGCGCCAGCAGTCAACCCGGTACCCCCACCGGGGAGCTGTTTTTT
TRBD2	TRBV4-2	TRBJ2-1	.	CASSLIAGAVNEQFF	TGTGCCAGCAGCCTAATAGCGGGAGCAGTAAATGAGCAGTTCTTC
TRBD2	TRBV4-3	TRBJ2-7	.	CASSPAGGRIYEQYF	TGCGCCAGCAGCCCAGCGGGGGGCCGGATCTACGAGCAGTACTTC
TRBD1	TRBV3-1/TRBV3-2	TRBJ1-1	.	CASSHVGQGGKVATEAFF	TGTGCCAGCAGCCACGTGGGACAGGGAGGAAAGGTGGCCACTGAAGCTTTCTTT
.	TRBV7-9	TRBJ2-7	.	CASSFGGAIVEQYF	TGTGCCAGCAGCTTTGGTGGAGCTATAGTGGAGCAGTACTTC
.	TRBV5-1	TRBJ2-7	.	CASSLAGVDEQYF	TGCGCCAGCAGCTTGGCAGGGGTTGACGAGCAGTACTTC
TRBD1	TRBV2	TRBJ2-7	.	CASVRTGGKGAEQYF	TGTGCCAGCGTGAGGACAGGGGGCAAAGGCGCCGAGCAGTACTTC
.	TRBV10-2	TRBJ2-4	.	CASSEALAKNIQYF	TGCGCCAGCAGTGAAGCTCTAGCCAAAAACATTCAGTACTTC
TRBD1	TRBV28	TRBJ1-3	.	CASSPIDRAGNTIYF	TGTGCCAGCAGTCCGATCGACAGGGCTGGAAACACCATATATTTT
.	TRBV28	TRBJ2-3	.	CASSLMTLNTQYF	TGTGCCAGCAGTTTAATGACACTTAATACGCAGTATTTT
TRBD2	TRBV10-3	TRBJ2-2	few	CAMGTGTSGNTGELFF	TGTGCCATGGGAACCGGGACTAGCGGAAACACCGGGGAGCTGTTTTTT
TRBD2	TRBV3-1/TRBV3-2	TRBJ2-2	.	CASSQGVLGRALGGELFF	TGTGCCAGCAGCCAGGGGGTTTTGGGGAGGGCCCTCGGCGGGGAGCTGTTTTTT
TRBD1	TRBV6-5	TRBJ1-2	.	CASSHQGADYGYTF	TGTGCCAGCAGTCACCAGGGGGCTGACTATGGCTACACCTTC
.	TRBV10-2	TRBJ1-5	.	CASSDGSNQPQHF	TGCGCCAGCAGTGACGGTAGCAATCAGCCCCAGCATTTT
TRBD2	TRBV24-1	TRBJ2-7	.	CATSDFDRTSGRYEQYF	TGTGCCACCAGTGATTTCGACAGGACTAGCGGGAGGTACGAGCAGTACTTC
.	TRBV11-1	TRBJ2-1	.	CASSLGSVQNEQFF	TGTGCCAGCAGCTTAGGATCAGTCCAGAATGAGCAGTTCTTC
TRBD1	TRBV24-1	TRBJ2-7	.	CATSEGQGVADEQYF	TGTGCCACCAGTGAAGGACAGGGAGTGGCGGACGAGCAGTACTTC
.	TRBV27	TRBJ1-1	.	CASRLTVYTEAFF	TGTGCCAGCAGGTTAACGGTGTACACTGAAGCTTTCTTT
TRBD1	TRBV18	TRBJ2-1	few	CASSPGQTKGNEQFF	TGTGCCAGCTCACCGGGACAGACGAAAGGCAATGAGCAGTTCTTC
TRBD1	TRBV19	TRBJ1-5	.	CASSILTGDRGNQPQHF	TGTGCCAGTAGTATCTTGACAGGGGACAGAGGCAATCAGCCCCAGCATTTT
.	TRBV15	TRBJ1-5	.	CATRGESRHQPQHF	TGTGCCACCAGGGGAGAGTCCCGGCATCAGCCCCAGCATTTT
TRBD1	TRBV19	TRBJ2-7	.	CASSARQGDEQYF	TGTGCCAGTAGTGCCAGACAGGGCGACGAGCAGTACTTC
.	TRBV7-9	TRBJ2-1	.	CASELRRYNEQFF	TGTGCCAGCGAGCTCCGGCGGTACAATGAGCAGTTCTTC
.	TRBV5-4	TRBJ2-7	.	CASSLTGGDEQYF	TGTGCCAGCAGCCTGACCGGCGGGGACGAGCAGTACTTC
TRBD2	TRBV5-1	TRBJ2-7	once	CASSLRSGRSSYEQYF	TGCGCCAGCAGCCTGAGGAGCGGGAGATCTTCCTACGAGCAGTACTTC
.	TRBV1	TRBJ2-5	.	CTSSQDTPTGGETQYF	TGCACCAGCAGCCAAGATACCCCGACAGGGGGGGAGACCCAGTACTTC
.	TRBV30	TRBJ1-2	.	CAWSVVVSRGYTF	TGTGCCTGGAGTGTAGTAGTGTCACGTGGCTACACCTTC
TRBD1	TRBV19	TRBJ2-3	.	CASSISGKGQGVGATDTQYF	TGTGCCAGTAGTATATCGGGGAAGGGACAGGGGGTCGGCGCGACAGATACGCAGTATTTT
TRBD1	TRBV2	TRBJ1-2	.	CASSGAGDRDYYGYTF	TGTGCCAGCAGTGGGGCCGGGGACAGGGATTATTATGGCTACACCTTC
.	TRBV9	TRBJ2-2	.	CASSTRTGAGELFF	TGTGCCAGCAGCACCCGCACGGGAGCCGGGGAGCTGTTTTTT
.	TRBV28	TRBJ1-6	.	CASSLWTVDNSPLHF	TGTGCCAGCAGTTTGTGGACAGTAGATAATTCACCCCTCCACTTT
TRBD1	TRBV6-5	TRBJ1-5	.	CASSPDRAQPQHF	TGTGCCAGCAGTCCGGACAGGGCTCAGCCCCAGCATTTT
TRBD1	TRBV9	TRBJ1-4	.	CASSVSGQINEKLFF	TGTGCCAGCAGCGTATCGGGACAGATAAATGAAAAACTGTTTTTT
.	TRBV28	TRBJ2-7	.	CASSIRSGEQYF	TGTGCCAGCAGTATTCGATCGGGGGAGCAGTACTTC
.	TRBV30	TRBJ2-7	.	CAWKSGIFYEQYF	TGTGCCTGGAAGTCCGGGATTTTCTACGAGCAGTACTTC
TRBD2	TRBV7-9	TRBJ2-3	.	CASSLGSGSTDTQYF	TGTGCCAGCAGCTTAGGTAGCGGGAGCACAGATACGCAGTATTTT
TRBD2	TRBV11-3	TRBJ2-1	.	CASSPGLAVYNEQFF	TGTGCCAGCAGCCCAGGACTAGCGGTCTACAATGAGCAGTTCTTC
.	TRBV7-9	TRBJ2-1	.	CASSLAQMNNEQFF	TGTGCCAGCAGCTTAGCCCAGATGAACAATGAGCAGTTCTTC
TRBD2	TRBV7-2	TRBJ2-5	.	CASSTTSGYQETQYF	TGTGCCAGCAGCACGACTAGCGGGTACCAAGAGACCCAGTACTTC
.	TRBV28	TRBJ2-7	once	CASSFRGAHEQYF	TGTGCCAGCAGTTTCCGGGGGGCCCACGAGCAGTACTTC
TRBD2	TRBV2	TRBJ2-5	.	CASSLTSGETQYF	TGTGCCAGCAGTTTGACTAGCGGAGAGACCCAGTACTTC
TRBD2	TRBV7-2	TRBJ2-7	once	CASSLQAGGYYEQYF	TGTGCCAGCAGCTTACAAGCGGGGGGGTACTACGAGCAGTACTTC
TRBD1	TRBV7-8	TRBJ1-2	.	CASSFIGGDYGYTF	TGTGCCAGCAGCTTTATAGGGGGCGACTATGGCTACACCTTC
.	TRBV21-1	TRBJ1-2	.	CASSTDRVRNYGYTF	TGTGCCAGCAGCACAGACAGGGTTAGGAACTATGGCTACACCTTC
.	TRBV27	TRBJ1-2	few	CASRGYSGRDARYGYTF	TGTGCCAGCAGGGGTTATAGTGGGAGGGATGCCCGCTATGGCTACACCTTC
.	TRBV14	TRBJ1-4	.	CASSQRQTSGEKLFF	TGTGCCAGCAGCCAACGACAGACCTCGGGTGAAAAACTGTTTTTT
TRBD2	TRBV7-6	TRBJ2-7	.	CASSLEGGRLTYEQYF	TGTGCCAGCAGCTTAGAGGGCGGGAGGCTTACCTACGAGCAGTACTTC
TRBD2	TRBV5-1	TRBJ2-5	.	CASSSGLVGETQYF	TGCGCCAGCAGCTCGGGACTAGTGGGTGAGACCCAGTACTTC
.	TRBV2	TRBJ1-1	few	CASSDSGATLNTEAFF	TGTGCCAGCAGTGATTCTGGGGCTACCCTGAACACTGAAGCTTTCTTT